What follows describes a single TCR beta chain. Living in 25 or so US areas, the participants were between roughly 18 and 89 years of age. People in the exposed group encountered a COVID-19 case within 2 weeks before entering the study. This specimen belongs to a study of blood T cell repertoires in COVID-19. In the study overall: Sources were T cells, B-cell-depleted T cells, or PBMCs; the material itself was cDNA or gDNA.

Original data processing: Amplification with reference gene primers provided the estimates of nucleated cell counts. TCRdb keeps only in-frame clones here, not all; method: immunoSEQ multiplex PCR. That table gives V, J and clone size, and the DNA gave D and trimming. This sample yields 400,000 to 500,000 clones, of which 70% to 90% are seen a single time; approximately 1.5% belongs to the top ten. What was sequenced was PBMCs or T cells enriched from blood (not recorded which). This sequence was found in a woman aged 18 to 35 who had been exposed to COVID-19.

The CDR3 nucleotides are TGTGCCAGCAGCCCCCTCGGGGAGACCCAGTACTTC. Residues: CASSPLGETQYF. The V gene is TRBV7-6, the J gene TRBJ2-5; no definite D call. Trimming stripped 5 bases from V and 5 bases from J, with 9 bases between. Looked up from germline, CDR1 is SGHVS and CDR2 is FNYEAQ. The CDR3 loop spans 12 amino acids.